This T cell receptor (beta chain) was sequenced for a study of T cells in Graves' hyperthyroidism and ophthalmopathy. This clonotype was detected many times. Its antigen remains unknown. It was uncontrolled infection, other autoimmune disease, pregnancy or lactation that excluded patients. Researchers amplified the TCR beta CDR3 regions from RNA transcripts. During a first-round RT-PCR of the TCR CDR3, the HTBI primer set was used. Each CDR3 protein gets one entry after TCRdb re-called the multiplex PCR reads with MiXCR. The sample holds roughly 260,000 distinct CDR3 sequences; less than 15% are singletons and the top ten take 10% to 15%. The study's findings and limits: Among thyroid clonotypes expanded above 0.001, most also appeared in blood.

Trimming at V came to 4 bases and at J to 5 bases, leaving 7 bases not matched to a gene. Germline V gene lookup returns CDR1 LNHDA and CDR2 SQIVND (reference sequence). The CDR3 spans 15 residues. Sequencing input: blood. The chain links TRBV19 to TRBJ1-1; 10 bases align to TRBD1. The TCR sequence derives from a woman aged 35 to 49 with Graves' hyperthyroidism that later progressed to Graves' ophthalmopathy. DNA of the CDR3: TGTGCCAGTAGTACCCCAGGACAGGGGGGGACTGAAGCTTTCTTT. It yields the protein CASSTPGQGGTEAFF.